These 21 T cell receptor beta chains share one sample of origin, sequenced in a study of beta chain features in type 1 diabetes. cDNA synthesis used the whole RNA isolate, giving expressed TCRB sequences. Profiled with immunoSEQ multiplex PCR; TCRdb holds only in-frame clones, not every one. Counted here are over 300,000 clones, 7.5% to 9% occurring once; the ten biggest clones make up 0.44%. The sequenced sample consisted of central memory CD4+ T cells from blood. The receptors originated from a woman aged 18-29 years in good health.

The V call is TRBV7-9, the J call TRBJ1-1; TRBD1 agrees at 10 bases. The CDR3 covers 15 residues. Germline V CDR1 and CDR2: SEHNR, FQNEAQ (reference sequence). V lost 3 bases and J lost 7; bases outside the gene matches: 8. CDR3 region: CASSFMTGGRNEAFF. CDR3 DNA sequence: TGTGCCAGCAGCTTTATGACAGGGGGCCGCAATGAAGCTTTCTTT. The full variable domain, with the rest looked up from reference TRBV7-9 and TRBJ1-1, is DTGVSQNPRHKITKRGQNVTFRCDPISEHNRLYWYRQTLGQGPEFLTYFQNEAQLEKSRLLSDRFSAERPKGSFSTLEIQRTEQGDSAMYLCASSFMTGGRNEAFFGQGTRLTVV.

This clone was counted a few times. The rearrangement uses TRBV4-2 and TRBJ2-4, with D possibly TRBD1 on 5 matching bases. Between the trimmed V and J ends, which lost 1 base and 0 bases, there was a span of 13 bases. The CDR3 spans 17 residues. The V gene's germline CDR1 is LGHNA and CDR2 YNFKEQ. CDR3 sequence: CASSQVGQGLAKNIQYF. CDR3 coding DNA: TGTGCCAGCAGCCAAGTTGGGCAGGGTTTAGCCAAAAACATTCAGTACTTC.

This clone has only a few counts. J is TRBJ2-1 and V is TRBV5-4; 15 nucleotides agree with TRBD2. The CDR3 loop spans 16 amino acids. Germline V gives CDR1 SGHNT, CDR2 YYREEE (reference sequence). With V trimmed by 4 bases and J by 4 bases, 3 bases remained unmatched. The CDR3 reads CASSTGTSGRYNEQFF. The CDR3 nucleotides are TGTGCCAGCAGCACTGGGACTAGCGGGAGGTACAATGAGCAGTTCTTC.

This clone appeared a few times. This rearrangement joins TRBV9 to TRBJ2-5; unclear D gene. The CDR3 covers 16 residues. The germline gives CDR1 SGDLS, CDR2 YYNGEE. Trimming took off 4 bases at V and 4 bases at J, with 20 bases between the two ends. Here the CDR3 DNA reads TGTGCCAGCAGCCCCGCTACGGGTCAAGGAAGAGAGACCCAGTACTTC. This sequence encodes CASSPATGQGRETQYF.

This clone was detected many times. The CDR3 bases are TGTGCCAGCAGTGGGGCTAGCCCGGGCAATGAGCAGTTCTTC. It is translated as CASSGASPGNEQFF. The rearrangement uses TRBV28 and TRBJ2-1; D could derive from TRBD1 or TRBD2 (5 bases each). Trimming pared 5 bases from V and 6 bases from J, leaving 14 bases between. The germline CDR1 and CDR2 sequences are MDHEN and SYDVKM. The CDR3 is 14 amino acids.

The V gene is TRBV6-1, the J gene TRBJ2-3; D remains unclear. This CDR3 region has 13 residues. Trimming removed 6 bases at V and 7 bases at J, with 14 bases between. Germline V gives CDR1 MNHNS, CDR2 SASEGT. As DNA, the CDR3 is TGTGCCAGCAGCCTGATGGGTGGCAATACGCAGTATTTT. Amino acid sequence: CASSLMGGNTQYF.

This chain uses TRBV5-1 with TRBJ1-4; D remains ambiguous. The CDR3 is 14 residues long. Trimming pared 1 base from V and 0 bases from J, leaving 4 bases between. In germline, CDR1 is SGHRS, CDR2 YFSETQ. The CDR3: CASSLLATNEKLFF. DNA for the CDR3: TGCGCCAGCAGCTTGCTGGCAACTAATGAAAAACTGTTTTTT.

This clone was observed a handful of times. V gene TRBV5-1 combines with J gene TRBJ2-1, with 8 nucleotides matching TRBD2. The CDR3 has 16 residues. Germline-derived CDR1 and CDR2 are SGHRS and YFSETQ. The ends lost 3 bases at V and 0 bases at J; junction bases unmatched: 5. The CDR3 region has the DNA TGCGCCAGCAGCTCGGTAGCGGGGTCCTCCTACAATGAGCAGTTCTTC. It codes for CASSSVAGSSYNEQFF.

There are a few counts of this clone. In DNA, the CDR3 is TGTGCCAGCAGCTTGAGGAACTATGGCTACACCTTC. This encodes CASSLRNYGYTF. The chain combines TRBV5-8 with TRBJ1-2; unclear D gene. The CDR3 sequence is 12 residues long. V was trimmed by 1 base and J by 2 bases, leaving 3 bases between them. Germline V gives CDR1 SGHTS, CDR2 YDEGEE.

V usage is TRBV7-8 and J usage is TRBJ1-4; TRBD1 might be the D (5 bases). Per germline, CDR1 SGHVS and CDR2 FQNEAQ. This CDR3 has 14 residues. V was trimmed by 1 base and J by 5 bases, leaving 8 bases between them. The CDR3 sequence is CASSLVWTNEKLFF. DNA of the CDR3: TGTGCCAGCAGCTTAGTATGGACAAATGAAAAACTGTTTTTT.

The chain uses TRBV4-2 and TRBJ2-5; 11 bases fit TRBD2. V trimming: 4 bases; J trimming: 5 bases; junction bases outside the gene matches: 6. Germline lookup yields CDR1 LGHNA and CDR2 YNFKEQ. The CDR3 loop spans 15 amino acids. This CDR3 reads CASSPTSGSHETQYF. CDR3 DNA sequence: TGTGCCAGCAGCCCCACTAGCGGGAGTCATGAGACCCAGTACTTC.

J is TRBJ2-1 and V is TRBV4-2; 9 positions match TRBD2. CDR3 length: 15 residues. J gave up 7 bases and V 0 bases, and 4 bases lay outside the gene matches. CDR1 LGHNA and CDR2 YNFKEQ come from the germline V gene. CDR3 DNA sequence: TGTGCCAGCAGCCAAGACGGGAGCGGGAGGAATGAGCAGTTCTTC. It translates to CASSQDGSGRNEQFF.

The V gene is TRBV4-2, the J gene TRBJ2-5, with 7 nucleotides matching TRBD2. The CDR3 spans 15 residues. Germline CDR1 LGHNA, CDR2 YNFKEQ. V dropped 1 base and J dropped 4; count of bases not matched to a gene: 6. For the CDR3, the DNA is TGTGCCAGCAGCCAAGGTTTAATAGCGGGAGAGACCCAGTACTTC. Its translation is CASSQGLIAGETQYF.

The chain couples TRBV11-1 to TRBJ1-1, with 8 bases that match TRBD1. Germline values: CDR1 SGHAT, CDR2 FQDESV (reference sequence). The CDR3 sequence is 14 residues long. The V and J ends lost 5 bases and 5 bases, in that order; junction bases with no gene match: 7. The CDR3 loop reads CASSRQQGGTEAFF. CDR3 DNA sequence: TGTGCCAGCAGCCGCCAACAGGGGGGGACTGAAGCTTTCTTT.

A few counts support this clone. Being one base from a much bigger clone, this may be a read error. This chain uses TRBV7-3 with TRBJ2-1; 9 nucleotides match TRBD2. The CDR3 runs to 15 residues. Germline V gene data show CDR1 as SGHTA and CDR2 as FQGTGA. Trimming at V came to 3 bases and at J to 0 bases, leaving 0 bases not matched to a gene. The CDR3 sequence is CASSFSGSSYNEQFF. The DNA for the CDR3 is TGTGCCAGCAGCTTTAGCGGGAGCTCCTACAATGAGCAGTTCTTC. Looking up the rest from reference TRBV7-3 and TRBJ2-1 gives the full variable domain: GAGVSQTPSNKVTEKGKYVELRCDPISGHTALYWYRQSLGQGPEFLIYFQGTGAADDSGLPNDRFFAVRPEGSVSTLKIQRTERGDSAVYLCASSFSGSSYNEQFFGPGTRLTVL.

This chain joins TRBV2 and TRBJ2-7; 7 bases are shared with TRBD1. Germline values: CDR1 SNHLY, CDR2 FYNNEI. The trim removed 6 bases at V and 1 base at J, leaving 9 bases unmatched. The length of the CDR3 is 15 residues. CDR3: CASRKGAFLSYEQYF. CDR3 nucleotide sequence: TGTGCCAGCAGGAAGGGGGCTTTCTTATCCTACGAGCAGTACTTC. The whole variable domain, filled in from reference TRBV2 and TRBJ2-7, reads EPEVTQTPSHQVTQMGQEVILRCVPISNHLYFYWYRQILGQKVEFLVSFYNNEISEKSEIFDDQFSVERPDGSNFTLKIRSTKLEDSAMYFCASRKGAFLSYEQYFGPGTRLTVT.

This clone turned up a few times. CDR3 amino acids: CASSQVTGARTDTQYF. In DNA form, the CDR3 reads TGTGCCAGCAGCCAAGTGACGGGAGCCCGCACAGATACGCAGTATTTT. The gene calls are TRBV14 and TRBJ2-3, with a possible D match to TRBD2 (6 bases). CDR3 length: 16 residues. Germline CDR1 and CDR2: SGHDN and FVKESK. V lost 1 base and J lost 1, with 12 bases in between.

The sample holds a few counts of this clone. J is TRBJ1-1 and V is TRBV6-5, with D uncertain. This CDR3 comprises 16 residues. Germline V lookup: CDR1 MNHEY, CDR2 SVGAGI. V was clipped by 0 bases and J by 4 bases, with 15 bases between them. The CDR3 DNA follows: TGTGCCAGCAGTTACTCGTCCGGGCGTAGGGCCACTGAAGCTTTCTTT. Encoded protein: CASSYSSGRRATEAFF.

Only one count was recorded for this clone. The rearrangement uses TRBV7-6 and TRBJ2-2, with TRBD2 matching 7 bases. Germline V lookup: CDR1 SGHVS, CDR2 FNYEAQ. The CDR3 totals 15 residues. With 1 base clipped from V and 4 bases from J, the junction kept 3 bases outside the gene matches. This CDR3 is CASSLGIAGTGELFF. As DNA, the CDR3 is TGTGCCAGCAGCTTAGGAATAGCGGGCACCGGGGAGCTGTTTTTT.

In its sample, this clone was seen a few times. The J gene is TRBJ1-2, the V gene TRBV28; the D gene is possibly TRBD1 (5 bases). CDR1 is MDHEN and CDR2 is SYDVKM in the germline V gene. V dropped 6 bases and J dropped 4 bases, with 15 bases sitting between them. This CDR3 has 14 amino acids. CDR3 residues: CASRPLQGGYGYTF. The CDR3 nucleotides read TGTGCCAGCAGGCCACTGCAGGGCGGCTATGGCTACACCTTC.

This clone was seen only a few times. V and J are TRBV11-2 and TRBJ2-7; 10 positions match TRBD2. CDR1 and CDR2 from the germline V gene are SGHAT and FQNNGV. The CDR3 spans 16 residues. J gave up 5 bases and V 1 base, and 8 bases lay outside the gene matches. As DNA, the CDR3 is TGTGCCAGCAGCTTAGTTGCTAGCGGGAGTGGAAACGAGCAGTACTTC. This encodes CASSLVASGSGNEQYF.